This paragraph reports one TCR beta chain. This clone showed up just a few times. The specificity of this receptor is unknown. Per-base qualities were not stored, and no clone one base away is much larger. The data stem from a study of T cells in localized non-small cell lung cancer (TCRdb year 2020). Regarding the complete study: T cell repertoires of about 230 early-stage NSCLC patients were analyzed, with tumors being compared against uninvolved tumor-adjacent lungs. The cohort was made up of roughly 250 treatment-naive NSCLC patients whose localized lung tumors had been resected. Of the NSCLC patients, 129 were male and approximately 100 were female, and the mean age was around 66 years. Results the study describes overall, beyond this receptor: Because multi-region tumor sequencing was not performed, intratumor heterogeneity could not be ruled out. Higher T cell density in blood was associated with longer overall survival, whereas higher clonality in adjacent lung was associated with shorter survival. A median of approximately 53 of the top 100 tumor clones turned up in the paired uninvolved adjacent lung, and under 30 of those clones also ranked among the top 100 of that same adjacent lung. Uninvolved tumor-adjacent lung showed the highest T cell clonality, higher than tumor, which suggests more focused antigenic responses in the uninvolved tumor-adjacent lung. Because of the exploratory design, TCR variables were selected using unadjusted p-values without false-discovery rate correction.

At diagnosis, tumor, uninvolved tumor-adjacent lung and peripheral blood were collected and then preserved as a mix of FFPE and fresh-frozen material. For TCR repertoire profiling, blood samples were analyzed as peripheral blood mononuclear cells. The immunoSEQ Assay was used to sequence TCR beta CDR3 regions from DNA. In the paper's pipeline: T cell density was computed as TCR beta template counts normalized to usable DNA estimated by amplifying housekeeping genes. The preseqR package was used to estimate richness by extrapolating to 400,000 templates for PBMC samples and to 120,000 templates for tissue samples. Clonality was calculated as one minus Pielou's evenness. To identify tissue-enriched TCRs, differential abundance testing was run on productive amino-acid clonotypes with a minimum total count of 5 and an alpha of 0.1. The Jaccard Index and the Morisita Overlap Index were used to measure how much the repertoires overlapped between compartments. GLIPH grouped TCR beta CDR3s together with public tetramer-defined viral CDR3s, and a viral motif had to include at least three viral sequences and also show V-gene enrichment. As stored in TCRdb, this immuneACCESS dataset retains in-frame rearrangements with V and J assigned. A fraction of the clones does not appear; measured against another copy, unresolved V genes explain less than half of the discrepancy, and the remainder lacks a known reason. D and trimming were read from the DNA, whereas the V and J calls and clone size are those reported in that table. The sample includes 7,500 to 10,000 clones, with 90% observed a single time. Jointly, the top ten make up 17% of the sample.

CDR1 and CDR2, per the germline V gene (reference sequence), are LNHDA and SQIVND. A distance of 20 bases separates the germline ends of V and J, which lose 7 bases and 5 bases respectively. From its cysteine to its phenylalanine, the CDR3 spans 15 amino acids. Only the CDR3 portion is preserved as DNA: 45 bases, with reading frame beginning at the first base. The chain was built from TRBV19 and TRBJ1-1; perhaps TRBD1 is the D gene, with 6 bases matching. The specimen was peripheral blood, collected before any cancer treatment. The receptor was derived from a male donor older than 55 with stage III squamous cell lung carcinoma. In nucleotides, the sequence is TGTGCCAGTACCGTCATAACAGGGACTGGAACTGAAGCTTTCTTT. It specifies CASTVITGTGTEAFF.